The source of this T cell receptor beta chain is a study of T cell responses to AZD1222 COVID-19 vaccine. Per germline, CDR1 SGHAT and CDR2 FQNNGV. V lost 5 bases to trimming and J lost 5 bases; unmatched junction nucleotides: 12. The CDR3 spans 16 residues. Using immunoSEQ multiplex PCR, the repertoire was profiled, and TCRdb retains in-frame clones only, with some absent. This sample has about 120,000 clones; approximately 94% occur once, and the top ten carry roughly 3.1%. This chain joins TRBV11-2 and TRBJ2-1, with 7 bases aligning to TRBD1. The sequencing here drew on peripheral blood, taken 28 days after the second AZD1222 dose. This TCR was sampled from an adult who received the AZD1222 COVID-19 vaccine. The CDR3 DNA reads as TGTGCCAGCAGCACGGTGGGACAGTCCCTAAACAATGAGCAGTTCTTC. This gives the protein CASSTVGQSLNNEQFF.